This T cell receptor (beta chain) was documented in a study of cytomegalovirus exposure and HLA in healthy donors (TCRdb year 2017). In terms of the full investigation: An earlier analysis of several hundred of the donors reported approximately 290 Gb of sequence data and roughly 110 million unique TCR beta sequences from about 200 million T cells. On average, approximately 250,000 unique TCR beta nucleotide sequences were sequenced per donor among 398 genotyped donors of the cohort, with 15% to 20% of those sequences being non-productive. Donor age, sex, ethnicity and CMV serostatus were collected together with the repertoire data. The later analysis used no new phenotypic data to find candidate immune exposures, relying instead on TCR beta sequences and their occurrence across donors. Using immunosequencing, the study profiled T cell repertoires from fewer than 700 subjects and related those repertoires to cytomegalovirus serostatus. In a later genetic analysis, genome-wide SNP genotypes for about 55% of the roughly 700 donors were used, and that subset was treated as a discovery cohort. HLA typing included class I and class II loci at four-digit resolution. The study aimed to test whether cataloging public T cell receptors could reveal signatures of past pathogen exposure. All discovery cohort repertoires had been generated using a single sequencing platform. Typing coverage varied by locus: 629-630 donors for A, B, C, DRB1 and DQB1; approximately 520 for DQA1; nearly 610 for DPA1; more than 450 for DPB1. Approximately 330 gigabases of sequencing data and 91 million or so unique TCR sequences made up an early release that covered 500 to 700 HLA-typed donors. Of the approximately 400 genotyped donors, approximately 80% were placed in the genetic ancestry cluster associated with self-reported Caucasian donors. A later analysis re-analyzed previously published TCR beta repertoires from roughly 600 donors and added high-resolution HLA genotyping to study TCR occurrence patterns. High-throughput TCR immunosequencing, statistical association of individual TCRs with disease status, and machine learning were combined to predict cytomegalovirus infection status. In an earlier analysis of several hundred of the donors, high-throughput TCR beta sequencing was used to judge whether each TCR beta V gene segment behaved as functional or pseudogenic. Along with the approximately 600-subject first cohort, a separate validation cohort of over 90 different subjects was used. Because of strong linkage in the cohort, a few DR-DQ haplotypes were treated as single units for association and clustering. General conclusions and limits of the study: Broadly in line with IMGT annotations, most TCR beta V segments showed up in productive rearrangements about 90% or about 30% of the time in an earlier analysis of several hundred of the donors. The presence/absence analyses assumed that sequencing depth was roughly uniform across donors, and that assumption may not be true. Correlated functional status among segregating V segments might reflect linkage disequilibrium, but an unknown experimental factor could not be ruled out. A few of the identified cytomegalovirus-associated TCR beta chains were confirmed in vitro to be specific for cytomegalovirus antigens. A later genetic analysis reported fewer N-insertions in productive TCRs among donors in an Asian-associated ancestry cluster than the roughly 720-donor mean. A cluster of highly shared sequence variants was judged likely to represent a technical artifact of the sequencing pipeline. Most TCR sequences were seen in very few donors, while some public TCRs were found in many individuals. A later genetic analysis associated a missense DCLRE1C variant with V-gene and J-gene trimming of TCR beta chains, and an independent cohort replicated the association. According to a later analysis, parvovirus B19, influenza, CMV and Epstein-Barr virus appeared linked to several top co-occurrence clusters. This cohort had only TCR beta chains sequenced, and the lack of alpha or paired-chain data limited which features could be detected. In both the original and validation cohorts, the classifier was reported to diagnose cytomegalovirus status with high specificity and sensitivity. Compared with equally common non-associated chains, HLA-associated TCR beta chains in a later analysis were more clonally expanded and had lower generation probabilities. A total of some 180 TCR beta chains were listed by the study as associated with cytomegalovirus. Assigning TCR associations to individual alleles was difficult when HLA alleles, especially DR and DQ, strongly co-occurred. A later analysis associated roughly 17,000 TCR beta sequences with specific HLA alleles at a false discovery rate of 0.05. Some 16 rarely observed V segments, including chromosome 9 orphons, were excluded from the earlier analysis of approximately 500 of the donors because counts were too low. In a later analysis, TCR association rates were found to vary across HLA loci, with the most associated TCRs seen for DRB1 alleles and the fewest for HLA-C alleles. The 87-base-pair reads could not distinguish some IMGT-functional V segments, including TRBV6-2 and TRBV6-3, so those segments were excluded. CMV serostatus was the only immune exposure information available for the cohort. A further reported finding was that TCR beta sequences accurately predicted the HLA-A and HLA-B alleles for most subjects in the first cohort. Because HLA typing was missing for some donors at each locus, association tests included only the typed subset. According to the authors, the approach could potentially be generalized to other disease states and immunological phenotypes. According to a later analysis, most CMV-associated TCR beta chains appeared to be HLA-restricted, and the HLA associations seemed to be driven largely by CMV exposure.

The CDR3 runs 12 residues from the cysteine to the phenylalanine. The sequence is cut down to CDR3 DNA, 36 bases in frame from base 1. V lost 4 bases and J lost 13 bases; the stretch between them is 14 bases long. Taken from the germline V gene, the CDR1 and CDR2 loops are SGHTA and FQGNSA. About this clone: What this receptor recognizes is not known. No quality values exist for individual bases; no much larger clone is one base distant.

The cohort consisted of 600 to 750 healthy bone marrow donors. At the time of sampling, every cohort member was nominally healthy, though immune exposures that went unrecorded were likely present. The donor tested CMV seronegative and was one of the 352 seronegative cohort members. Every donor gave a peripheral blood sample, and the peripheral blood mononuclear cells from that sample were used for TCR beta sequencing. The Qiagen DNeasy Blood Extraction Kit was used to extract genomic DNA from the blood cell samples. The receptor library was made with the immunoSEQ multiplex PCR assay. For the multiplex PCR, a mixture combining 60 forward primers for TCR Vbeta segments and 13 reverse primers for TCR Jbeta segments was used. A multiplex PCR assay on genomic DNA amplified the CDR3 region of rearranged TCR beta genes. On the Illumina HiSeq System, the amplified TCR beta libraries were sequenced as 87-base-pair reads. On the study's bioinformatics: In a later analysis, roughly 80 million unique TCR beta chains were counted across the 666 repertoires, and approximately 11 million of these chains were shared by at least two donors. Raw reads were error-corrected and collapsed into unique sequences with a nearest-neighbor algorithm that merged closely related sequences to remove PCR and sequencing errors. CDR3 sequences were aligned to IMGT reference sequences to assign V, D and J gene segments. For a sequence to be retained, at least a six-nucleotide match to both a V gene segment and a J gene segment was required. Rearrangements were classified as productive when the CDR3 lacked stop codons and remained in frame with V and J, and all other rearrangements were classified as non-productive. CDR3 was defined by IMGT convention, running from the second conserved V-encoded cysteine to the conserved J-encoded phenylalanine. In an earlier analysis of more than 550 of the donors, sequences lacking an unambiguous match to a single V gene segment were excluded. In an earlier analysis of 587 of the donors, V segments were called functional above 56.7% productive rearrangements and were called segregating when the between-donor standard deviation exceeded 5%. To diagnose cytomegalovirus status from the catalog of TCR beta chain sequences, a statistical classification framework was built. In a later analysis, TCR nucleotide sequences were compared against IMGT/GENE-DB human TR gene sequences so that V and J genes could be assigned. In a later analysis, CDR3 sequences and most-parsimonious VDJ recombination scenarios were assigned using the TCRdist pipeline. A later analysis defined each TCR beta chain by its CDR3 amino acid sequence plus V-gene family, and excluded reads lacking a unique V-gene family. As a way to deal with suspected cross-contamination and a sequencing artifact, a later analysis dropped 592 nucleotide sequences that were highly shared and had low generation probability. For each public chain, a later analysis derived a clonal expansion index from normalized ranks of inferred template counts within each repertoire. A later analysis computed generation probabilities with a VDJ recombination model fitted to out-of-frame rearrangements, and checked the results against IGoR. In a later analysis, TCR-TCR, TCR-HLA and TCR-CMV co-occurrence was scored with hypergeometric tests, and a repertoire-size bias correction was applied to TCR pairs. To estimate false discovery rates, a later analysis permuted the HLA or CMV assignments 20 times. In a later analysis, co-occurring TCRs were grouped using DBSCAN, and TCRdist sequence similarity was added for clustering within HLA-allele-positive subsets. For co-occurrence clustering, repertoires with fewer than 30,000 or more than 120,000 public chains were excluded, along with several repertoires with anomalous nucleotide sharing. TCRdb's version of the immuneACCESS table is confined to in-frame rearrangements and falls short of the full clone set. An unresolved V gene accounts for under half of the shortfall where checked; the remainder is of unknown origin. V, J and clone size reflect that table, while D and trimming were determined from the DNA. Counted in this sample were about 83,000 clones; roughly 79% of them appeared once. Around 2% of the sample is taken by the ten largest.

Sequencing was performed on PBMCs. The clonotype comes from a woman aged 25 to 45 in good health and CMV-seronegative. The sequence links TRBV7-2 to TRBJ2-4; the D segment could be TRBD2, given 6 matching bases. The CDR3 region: CASSSRAGSQYF. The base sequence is TGTGCCAGCAGCTCCAGAGCGGGTTCACAGTACTTC.